This T cell receptor beta chain was identified during a study of T cell changes during pregnancy in multiple sclerosis. Measured with immunoSEQ multiplex PCR; TCRdb has only the in-frame clones, and not every one. The sample has about 59,000 clones, approximately 90% seen once. V lost 5 bases and J lost 7; bases outside the gene matches: 10. CDR1 is LNHDA and CDR2 is SQIVND in the germline V gene (reference sequence). This CDR3 spans 14 amino acids. The receptor comes from a female donor with multiple sclerosis, enrolled in a pregnancy study. This chain uses TRBV19 with TRBJ1-2, with TRBD1 identical over 7 bases. Sequencing was performed on peripheral blood, taken in the second trimester of pregnancy. Here the CDR3 DNA reads TGTGCCAGTAGTCTGAGGGGGCGCGAAGGTGGCTACACCTTC. Translated, it gives CASSLRGREGGYTF.